The entry below gives a single TCR beta chain sequence along with its context. Antigen specificity is unknown. Treatment indicated: oral pan-JAK inhibitor, 5-10 mg twice daily. Lesional scalp punch biopsies and peripheral blood came from alopecia areata patients. Following RNA extraction, reverse transcription yielded cDNA that acted as the sequencing template. Assay: immunoSEQ multiplex PCR; the TCRdb copy retains only in-frame clones and omits some. The repertoire holds roughly 250,000 clones, with over 45% as singletons. The record originates from a study of CD8+ T cells in alopecia areata. In the study overall: Treatment of the treated patients consisted of oral tofacitinib, 5 to 10 mg twice daily. Points from the study as a whole: On tofacitinib, scalp clonality and expanded CD8+ clones among top 100 fell significantly. For lesional scalp, especially alopecia totalis/universalis, clonality was higher than in normal scalp.

The V and J ends lost 2 bases and 3 bases, in that order; junction bases with no gene match: 3. Germline V gene lookup returns CDR1 SGHDT and CDR2 YYEEEE. This CDR3 has 15 residues. The TCR originated in a human donor with alopecia areata. The gene calls are TRBV5-6 and TRBJ2-5, with 11 bases matching TRBD2. The source was CD4+ T cells sorted from blood, collected around week 53, from a patient treated with tofacitinib. The CDR3 loop reads CASSFTSGGEETQYF. The CDR3 DNA follows: TGTGCCAGCAGCTTCACTAGCGGGGGTGAAGAGACCCAGTACTTC.